Listed below are T cell receptor beta chains from one sample, sequenced in a study of blood T cell repertoires in COVID-19. Only in-frame clones appear in the TCRdb table, and some are missing; sequencing was by immunoSEQ multiplex PCR. Among 61,000 or so clones listed, just over 85% were seen once. The sequenced sample consisted of peripheral blood. Receptors originate from a woman of 80 years or more with active COVID-19. The CDR3 runs from the conserved cysteine through the conserved F or W. A D gene is named only where the DNA matches it firmly. The size of a clone is reported for some rows only, either as once, few or many, or as a class for expanded clones.

- TRBJ2-7 - TRBV27 CASRGFGAYEQYF TGTGCCAGCAGGGGTTTCGGAGCCTACGAGCAGTACTTC
TRBD1 TRBJ2-7 - TRBV5-4 CASSQPGQGSYEQYF TGTGCCAGCAGCCAACCGGGACAGGGCTCCTACGAGCAGTACTTC
TRBD2 TRBJ2-7 - TRBV7-2 CASSFGPSGYEQYF TGTGCCAGCAGCTTTGGCCCTAGCGGGTACGAGCAGTACTTC
TRBD2 TRBJ2-1 - TRBV29-1 CSVENLAGEGQFF TGCAGCGTTGAGAACCTAGCGGGGGAGGGGCAGTTCTTC
- TRBJ2-3 - TRBV4-3 CASSQTPGSGVTQYF TGCGCCAGCAGCCAAACACCCGGGTCCGGGGTTACGCAGTATTTT
TRBD2 TRBJ2-3 - TRBV30 CAWRYKGTSGGSTQYF TGTGCCTGGAGGTACAAAGGGACTAGCGGGGGGAGTACGCAGTATTTT
- TRBJ2-1 - TRBV7-2 CASRPPGLSYNEQFF TGTGCCAGCAGGCCCCCGGGACTTTCCTACAATGAGCAGTTCTTC
- TRBJ2-1 - TRBV2 CASSDLGVTYNEQFF TGTGCCAGCAGTGATTTAGGAGTCACCTACAATGAGCAGTTCTTC
- TRBJ1-1 - TRBV14 CASSRDWPNTEAFF TGTGCCAGCAGTCGGGACTGGCCTAACACTGAAGCTTTCTTT
- TRBJ1-4 - TRBV29-1 CSGGGAGSGEKLFF TGCAGCGGCGGGGGGGCGGGGAGCGGTGAAAAACTGTTTTTT
TRBD2 TRBJ2-2 - TRBV7-2 CASSLRSGGATGELFF TGTGCCAGCAGCCTCCGCAGCGGGGGGGCGACCGGGGAGCTGTTTTTT
- TRBJ2-7 - TRBV19 CASSIRQGLYEQYF TGTGCCAGTAGTATACGGCAGGGCCTCTACGAGCAGTACTTC
- TRBJ2-4 - TRBV2 CASSSGTLGYLAKNIQYF TGTGCCAGCAGTTCCGGGACACTTGGATACTTAGCCAAAAACATTCAGTACTTC
- TRBJ1-1 - TRBV20-1 CSARRDTEAFF TGCAGTGCTCGACGGGACACTGAAGCTTTCTTT
TRBD1 TRBJ2-7 few TRBV7-9 CASSSGPAGGPYEQYF TGTGCCAGCAGCTCAGGGCCTGCAGGGGGTCCCTACGAGCAGTACTTC
TRBD1 TRBJ2-5 - TRBV6-5 CASGFPDRGETQYF TGTGCCAGCGGATTCCCCGACAGGGGAGAGACCCAGTACTTC
- TRBJ2-7 - TRBV6-4 CASSGPTTYEQYF TGTGCCAGCAGTGGACCGACAACCTACGAGCAGTACTTC
TRBD1 TRBJ1-1 once TRBV11-2 CASSLLGTGGLF TGTGCCAGCAGCTTACTAGGGACAGGCGGCCTCTTT